The 5 T cell receptor beta chains given below trace back to one sample, sequenced in a study of CD8+CD57+ T cells in acquired aplastic anemia. Genomic DNA constituted the template upon which TCR beta VDJ and CDR3 profiling was performed. TCRdb independently ran MiXCR on the reads; one entry per CDR3 protein. The sample records about 190,000 distinct CDR3 sequences, more than 45% being singletons. Individuals selected for sequencing had exhibited CD8+CD57+ cell expansion on flow cytometry. The sample consisted of sorted CD4+, CD8+, or CD8+CD57+ T cells (not recorded which) from PBMCs. All receptors come from a human donor with aplastic anemia.

The chain combines TRBV2 with TRBJ2-1; TRBD1 matches at 7 bases. CDR1 and CDR2 (germline): SNHLY, FYNNEI. Trimming at V came to 4 bases and at J to 2 bases, leaving 5 bases not matched to a gene. The CDR3 runs 15 residues. CDR3 in DNA: TGTGCCAGCAGTGGCGGTCAGGGGGCCTACAATGAGCAGTTCTTC. This encodes CASSGGQGAYNEQFF.

This clonotype was seen many times. The chain recombines TRBV19 with TRBJ1-1; the match to TRBD1 covers 7 bases. CDR1 LNHDA and CDR2 SQIVND come from the germline V gene (reference sequence). V shed 4 bases and J 4 bases; nucleotides not matched to a gene: 9. CDR3 length equals 15 residues. The CDR3 here is CASSRGAGGGTEAFF. The DNA of the CDR3 is TGTGCCAGTAGTAGGGGGGCAGGGGGGGGCACTGAAGCTTTCTTT.

This clonotype has a count of ten or more. The CDR3 loop is CASSSGTGQTQYF. In DNA, the CDR3 is TGTGCCAGCAGCTCGGGGACAGGACAGACCCAGTACTTC. The chain joins TRBV7-9 to TRBJ2-5, with 8 nucleotides matching TRBD1. The CDR3 loop spans 13 amino acids. Germline V gives CDR1 SEHNR, CDR2 FQNEAQ (reference sequence). The V and J ends lost 4 bases and 6 bases, in that order; junction bases with no gene match: 4.

The CDR3 reads CASSDSHTGTNYGYTF. The DNA for the CDR3 is TGTGCCAGCAGCGACAGCCATACAGGGACGAACTATGGCTACACCTTC. The chain carries TRBV9 and TRBJ1-2; TRBD1 is a possible D gene (6 bases). From germline, CDR1 is SGDLS and CDR2 YYNGEE. The CDR3 spans 16 residues. Trimming shortened V by 3 bases and J by 2 bases, and 17 bases separated the two germline ends.

The CDR3 DNA is TGTGCCTGGAGATCAGGGGGGACCGGCGTCAAGCAGTACTTC. Residues: CAWRSGGTGVKQYF. The chain employs TRBV30 and TRBJ2-7; tentatively, D is TRBD1 (7 bases). Germline CDR1 is GTSNPN and CDR2 is SVGIG (reference sequence). This CDR3 region has 14 residues. V was pared by 3 bases and J by 8 bases, with 20 bases between.